These 27 T cell receptor beta chains came from one sample sequenced in a study of blood T cell repertoires in COVID-19. Sequencing used immunoSEQ multiplex PCR; TCRdb keeps in-frame clones, though not all of them. Of some 90,000 clones listed, around 88% are singletons. Sequenced: peripheral blood. The source is a woman aged 60-75 years with COVID-19, enrolled during active disease.

The J gene is TRBJ1-1, the V gene TRBV7-7, with D uncertain. The V and J ends lost 1 base and 1 base respectively, with 4 bases between them. Germline lookup yields CDR1 SSHAT and CDR2 FNYEAQ (reference sequence). The CDR3 loop spans 13 amino acids. This chain's CDR3 is CASSLDRNTEAFF. Here the CDR3 DNA reads TGTGCCAGCAGCTTAGACAGGAACACTGAAGCTTTCTTT.

V usage is TRBV7-9 and J usage is TRBJ1-2; 10 positions match TRBD1. Germline CDR1 and CDR2: SEHNR and FQNEAQ (reference sequence). CDR3 size: 15 residues. Trimming cost V 5 bases and J 4 bases; bases outside gene matches: 7. CDR3 sequence: CASSPGTGAFYGYTF. CDR3 bases: TGTGCCAGCAGCCCCGGGACAGGGGCCTTCTATGGCTACACCTTC.

The chain is built from TRBV5-1 and TRBJ1-4, with 8 bases identical to TRBD1. Germline CDR1 SGHRS, CDR2 YFSETQ. CDR3 length: 15 residues. V lost 4 bases, J lost 4 bases, and 6 bases stayed unmatched. CDR3 DNA: TGCGCCAGCAGCAGAGGACAGGGAGGTAATGAAAAACTGTTTTTT. Protein product: CASSRGQGGNEKLFF.

The chain links TRBV5-6 to TRBJ2-1, with 7 bases that match TRBD2. From germline, CDR1 is SGHDT and CDR2 YYEEEE. V lost 4 bases, J lost 2 bases, and 9 bases stayed unmatched. The CDR3 totals 16 residues. The CDR3 DNA reads as TGTGCCAGCAGCCCCGGGGGGACTCCCGCCTACAATGAGCAGTTCTTC. It encodes CASSPGGTPAYNEQFF.

The rearrangement joins TRBV7-2 to TRBJ1-6, with D possibly being TRBD1 (5 bases). This CDR3 is built from 14 residues. Germline V gene sequence: CDR1 SGHTA, CDR2 FQGNSA. Trimming pared 5 bases from V and 8 bases from J, leaving 13 bases between. The CDR3 nucleotides read TGTGCCAGCAGCCTGGGGCAGGGCGATTCACCCCTCCACTTT. Its translation: CASSLGQGDSPLHF.

This sequence joins TRBV27 and TRBJ1-4; the D gene is possibly TRBD1 (5 bases). Trimming pared 2 bases from V and 0 bases from J, leaving 16 bases between. The CDR3 sequence is 18 residues long. Germline-derived CDR1 and CDR2 are MNHEY and SMNVEV (reference sequence). In nucleotides, the CDR3 is TGTGCCAGCAGTTTAGGGTCAGGGATCCTCTCAACTAATGAAAAACTGTTTTTT. Its translation is CASSLGSGILSTNEKLFF.

The V and J genes are TRBV7-9 and TRBJ2-3; tentatively, D is TRBD1 (5 bases). The CDR3 has 14 amino acids. CDR1 and CDR2 from the germline V gene are SEHNR and FQNEAQ (reference sequence). The V gene lost 6 bases and the J gene lost 4 bases, with 14 bases spanning the gap. Written as DNA, the CDR3 is TGTGCCAGCAGTCGCGGATGGGGCGCAGATACGCAGTATTTT. It yields the protein CASSRGWGADTQYF.

The chain carries TRBV29-1 and TRBJ2-7; D is perhaps TRBD2 (5 bases). The CDR3 length is 13 residues. Germline-derived CDR1 and CDR2 are SQVTM and ANQGSEA. V was cut by 1 base and J by 3 bases, with 10 bases left in between. This CDR3 reads CSVEGAGNYEQYF. For the CDR3, the DNA is TGCAGCGTTGAAGGGGCCGGGAACTACGAGCAGTACTTC.

The rearrangement links TRBV19 to TRBJ1-2, with 7 bases fitting TRBD1. The CDR3 is made up of 13 amino acids. The trim removed 4 bases at V and 3 bases at J, leaving 2 bases unmatched. The germline V gene has CDR1 LNHDA and CDR2 SQIVND (reference sequence). The CDR3 DNA reads TGTGCCAGTAGTACGCAGGGGGACTATGGCTACACCTTC. It codes for CASSTQGDYGYTF.

The chain recombines TRBV28 with TRBJ1-5; possibly TRBD1 for D (5 bases). Germline CDR1 is MDHEN and CDR2 is SYDVKM. CDR3 length: 16 amino acids. Trimming took 3 bases from V and 0 from J, leaving 12 bases between them. As DNA, the CDR3 is TGTGCCAGCAGTTTCACGGACATCTATAGCAATCAGCCCCAGCATTTT. Translation gives CASSFTDIYSNQPQHF.

The chain employs TRBV30 and TRBJ2-1; D is possibly TRBD2 (6 bases). V gave up 0 bases and J gave up 4 bases, with 13 bases separating them. CDR1 is GTSNPN and CDR2 is SVGIG in the germline V gene (reference sequence). This CDR3 contains 15 residues. DNA for the CDR3: TGTGCCTGGAGTGTGGCGGGGCTACCGTACAATGAGCAGTTCTTC. Its protein is CAWSVAGLPYNEQFF.

The chain is built from TRBV5-4 and TRBJ2-3, with 10 bases fitting TRBD2. The CDR3 totals 16 residues. V shed 5 bases, J shed 2 bases, and the junction held 8 bases outside the gene matches. Germline V gene lookup returns CDR1 SGHNT and CDR2 YYREEE (reference sequence). The chain's CDR3 is CASRPGTSEATDTQYF. The CDR3 DNA follows: TGTGCCAGCAGACCCGGGACTAGCGAGGCCACAGATACGCAGTATTTT. The full variable domain, completed using reference TRBV5-4 and TRBJ2-3, is ETGVTQSPTHLIKTRGQQVTLRCSSQSGHNTVSWYQQALGQGPQFIFQYYREEENGRGNFPPRFSGLQFPNYSSELNVNALELDDSALYLCASRPGTSEATDTQYFGPGTRLTVL.

This clone was counted a few times. The rearrangement links TRBV10-3 to TRBJ1-2, with 7 positions matching TRBD1. The germline V gene encodes CDR1 ENHRY and CDR2 SYGVKD. The CDR3 is 15 residues long. With V trimmed by 4 bases and J by 3 bases, 8 bases remained unmatched. The CDR3 coding sequence is TGTGCCATCAGTGGACGGACAGGTTCTCACTATGGCTACACCTTC. This encodes CAISGRTGSHYGYTF.

V usage is TRBV4-1 and J usage is TRBJ1-3; no clear D gene. CDR3 length: 13 residues. CDR1 and CDR2 (germline): MGHRA, YSYEKL. Trimming removed 4 bases at V and 7 bases at J, with 11 bases between. The CDR3 loop reads CASSPPLGNTIYF. As DNA, the CDR3 is TGCGCCAGCAGCCCCCCCCTCGGGAACACCATATATTTT.

The chain joins TRBV30 to TRBJ1-5; TRBD1 matches 7 bases. V trimming: 0 bases; J trimming: 6 bases; junction bases outside the gene matches: 20. This CDR3 region has 19 residues. CDR1 is GTSNPN and CDR2 is SVGIG in the germline V gene (reference sequence). The CDR3 is CAWSVSLTPQTGVSQPQHF. CDR3 coding DNA: TGTGCCTGGAGTGTATCCCTCACTCCCCAAACAGGGGTTTCTCAGCCCCAGCATTTT.

The chain couples TRBV6-2 or TRBV6-3 to TRBJ2-3; 9 bases fit TRBD2. The CDR3 covers 17 residues. The ends lost 3 bases at V and 6 bases at J; junction bases unmatched: 13. Germline values: CDR1 MNHEY, CDR2 SVGEGT. In DNA, the CDR3 is TGTGCCAGCAGTTATGTTTTCGGCGGGGGGGCCGTGGATACGCAGTATTTT. It translates to CASSYVFGGGAVDTQYF.

This chain joins TRBV6-5 and TRBJ1-2; 10 nucleotides agree with TRBD1. V was clipped by 5 bases and J by 4 bases; unmatched bases: 1. The CDR3 loop spans 13 amino acids. Germline CDR1 MNHEY, CDR2 SVGAGI. Here the CDR3 DNA reads TGTGCCAGCAGTCGGACAGGGGGCTATGGCTACACCTTC. This codes for CASSRTGGYGYTF.

Details on this clone: At one end, the junction sequence differs from germline, possibly due to a read error. Distinct nucleotide sequences in the sample also encode this CDR3. V and J are TRBV7-9 and TRBJ1-3; tentatively, D is TRBD1 (5 bases). The CDR3 is 12 residues long. Germline V gene lookup returns CDR1 SEHNR and CDR2 FQNEAQ (reference sequence). The CDR3 DNA sequence: TGCGCCAGCAGCTTTTCGGGGGAAACCATATATTTT. It codes for CASSFSGETIYF.

This chain joins TRBV7-2 and TRBJ1-3; no firm D call. V lost 1 base to trimming and J lost 0 bases, with 10 bases between them. Germline loops: CDR1 SGHTA, CDR2 FQGNSA. The CDR3 has 16 residues. The CDR3 region has the DNA TGTGCCAGCAGCTTAGTCCTGGGGAGCTCTGGAAACACCATATATTTT. This translates into CASSLVLGSSGNTIYF.

The genes are TRBV6-5 and TRBJ1-5, with D perhaps matching TRBD1 (5 bases). Trimming stripped 8 bases from V and 5 bases from J, with 13 bases between. The V gene's germline CDR1 is MNHEY and CDR2 SVGAGI. The length of the CDR3 is 13 residues. CDR3 sequence: CASGQTPDQPQHF. As DNA, the CDR3 is TGTGCCAGCGGACAAACCCCAGATCAGCCCCAGCATTTT.

The chain combines TRBV5-1 with TRBJ1-1, with 7 bases that match TRBD1. The CDR3 length is 13 residues. V trimming: 7 bases; J trimming: 3 bases; junction bases outside the gene matches: 6. Germline CDR1 and CDR2: SGHRS and YFSETQ. CDR3 bases: TGCGCCAGCGCCTTCGGGACAGACACTGAAGCTTTCTTT. This sequence encodes CASAFGTDTEAFF.

This chain joins TRBV19 and TRBJ1-2; a possible D gene is TRBD1 (5 bases). V was trimmed by 6 bases and J by 5 bases, leaving 10 bases between them. CDR1 and CDR2 (germline): LNHDA, SQIVND (reference sequence). The CDR3 runs 12 residues. CDR3 protein: CASRDRTYGYTF. The DNA for the CDR3 is TGTGCCAGTAGAGACCGGACATATGGCTACACCTTC. Based on the CDR3 plus reference TRBV19 and TRBJ1-2, the full variable domain is DGGITQSPKYLFRKEGQNVTLSCEQNLNHDAMYWYRQDPGQGLRLIYYSQIVNDFQKGDIAEGYSVSREKKESFPLTVTSAQKNPTAFYLCASRDRTYGYTFGSGTRLTVV.

In DNA form, the CDR3 reads TGTGCCAGCAGCTTAGCGGTTGGGCCCCAAGAGACCCAGTACTTC. This gives the protein CASSLAVGPQETQYF. The rearrangement uses TRBV7-2 and TRBJ2-5; the D is unclear. CDR1 and CDR2 from the germline V gene are SGHTA and FQGNSA. V dropped 0 bases and J dropped 1 base, with 9 bases sitting between them. The CDR3 is 15 residues long.

The V call is TRBV5-1, the J call TRBJ2-7; D may be TRBD1 (6 bases). The length of the CDR3 is 15 residues. Trimming cost V 5 bases and J 0 bases, with 15 bases left between them. The germline CDR1 and CDR2 sequences are SGHRS and YFSETQ. CDR3 bases: TGCGCCAGCAGGGAACAGGGCTCGGGCTCCTACGAGCAGTACTTC. Amino acid sequence: CASREQGSGSYEQYF.

V usage is TRBV7-2 and J usage is TRBJ2-7, with TRBD1 as a possible D gene (5 bases). Germline CDR1 is SGHTA and CDR2 is FQGNSA. Trimming stripped 5 bases from V and 4 bases from J, with 21 bases between. The CDR3 spans 16 residues. For the CDR3, the DNA is TGTGCCAGCAGCCGTGCCCTGGGCAGGGTTCTGTACGAGCAGTACTTC. This gives the protein CASSRALGRVLYEQYF.

J is TRBJ1-5 and V is TRBV7-9, with 7 bases matching TRBD1. The CDR3 extends over 14 amino acids. CDR1 SEHNR and CDR2 FQNEAQ come from the germline V gene (reference sequence). The V gene end was trimmed by 3 bases and the J gene end by 9 bases; junction bases not matched to a gene: 8. CDR3 sequence reads: CASSFGQVLGPQHF. The CDR3 bases are TGTGCCAGCAGCTTTGGACAGGTGCTAGGGCCCCAGCATTTT.

This clone came up once. V and J are TRBV6-2 or TRBV6-3 and TRBJ1-4; perhaps TRBD1 as D (6 bases). The CDR3 contains 14 residues. The ends were cut back, 6 bases at V and 5 bases at J, with 13 bases in the middle. Germline V gene data show CDR1 as MNHEY and CDR2 as SVGEGT. The CDR3 loop is CASSDRRGNEKLFF. The CDR3 DNA sequence: TGTGCCAGCAGCGACAGGAGAGGAAATGAAAAACTGTTTTTT.